Presented here are 10 T cell receptor beta chains from one specimen sequenced in a study of beta chain features in type 1 diabetes. Expressed TCRB transcripts were sequenced because the entire RNA isolate underwent reverse transcription. Measured with immunoSEQ multiplex PCR; TCRdb has only the in-frame clones, and not every one. Counted here are a few hundred thousand clones, 30% occurring once; the ten biggest clones make up around 0.065%. The source material was naive CD4+ T cells from blood. Receptors originate from a man between 18 and 29 years old in good health.

The J gene is TRBJ1-2, the V gene TRBV30; possible D gene TRBD1, 6 bases. The germline V gene encodes CDR1 GTSNPN and CDR2 SVGIG (reference sequence). This CDR3 region has 14 residues. V was trimmed by 3 bases and J by 2 bases, leaving 13 bases between them. CDR3 DNA: TGTGCCTGGAGGGCCCGGGGGGCGAACTATGGCTACACCTTC. The encoded protein is CAWRARGANYGYTF.

This chain connects TRBV29-1 to TRBJ2-5; D might be TRBD1 (5 bases). Germline CDR1 and CDR2: SQVTM and ANQGSEA. This CDR3 comprises 14 residues. V was shortened by 3 bases and J by 7 bases, with 18 bases between the two germline ends. The DNA of the CDR3 is TGCAGCGTTGAGGGGCGGCTCTTAAAGGGGACCCAGTACTTC. The encoded protein is CSVEGRLLKGTQYF.

Remarks on this clone: Other nucleotide sequences in the sample specify the same CDR3. The V and J genes are TRBV30 and TRBJ1-2; no clear D gene. The germline CDR1 and CDR2 sequences are GTSNPN and SVGIG (reference sequence). Trimming took off 1 base at V and 4 bases at J, with 7 bases between the two ends. CDR3 length: 12 amino acids. The CDR3: CAWSGGGYGYTF. CDR3 DNA: TGTGCCTGGAGTGGAGGCGGCTATGGCTACACCTTC.

The J gene is TRBJ2-3, the V gene TRBV5-1; possibly TRBD2 for D (6 bases). Germline V gene lookup returns CDR1 SGHRS and CDR2 YFSETQ. Trimming stripped 3 bases from V and 4 bases from J, with 9 bases between. The CDR3 runs 13 residues. This CDR3 is CASSSSAADTQYF. The DNA for the CDR3 is TGCGCCAGCAGCTCTAGCGCCGCAGATACGCAGTATTTT. The complete variable domain, with remaining parts taken from reference TRBV5-1 and TRBJ2-3, reads KAGVTQTPRYLIKTRGQQVTLSCSPISGHRSVSWYQQTPGQGLQFLFEYFSETQRNKGNFPGRFSGRQFSNSRSEMNVSTLELGDSALYLCASSSSAADTQYFGPGTRLTVL.

V usage is TRBV25-1 and J usage is TRBJ2-6, with D perhaps matching TRBD1 (5 bases). Germline CDR1 is MGHDK and CDR2 is SYGVNS. The CDR3 is 15 residues long. Trimming took off 3 bases at V and 0 bases at J, with 6 bases between the two ends. CDR3 in amino acids: CASSEGHSGANVLTF. Written as DNA, the CDR3 is TGTGCCAGCAGTGAGGGGCACTCTGGGGCCAACGTCCTGACTTTC.

The genes are TRBV10-3 and TRBJ2-2, with no clear D. The V end was cut by 4 bases, the J end by 5 bases, with 11 bases between. The germline gives CDR1 ENHRY, CDR2 SYGVKD. This CDR3 region has 14 residues. The CDR3 nucleotides read TGTGCCATCAGTGGGTACTACCAGACCGGGGAGCTGTTTTTT. Translation: CAISGYYQTGELFF.

This clone was counted a few times. This rearrangement joins TRBV4-2 to TRBJ2-7, with TRBD2 matching 13 bases. Germline lookup yields CDR1 LGHNA and CDR2 YNFKEQ. This CDR3 comprises 17 residues. V lost 1 base, J lost 2 bases, and 5 bases stayed unmatched. The CDR3 sequence: CASSQAPGLAGTYEQYF. The CDR3, as DNA: TGTGCCAGCAGCCAAGCACCGGGACTAGCGGGGACCTACGAGCAGTACTTC.

There are a few counts of this clone. Other DNA sequences in the sample encode the same CDR3. CDR3 region: CAWSKDRGNTEAFF. The CDR3 nucleotides read TGTGCCTGGAGTAAAGACAGGGGGAACACTGAAGCTTTCTTT. This chain links TRBV30 with TRBJ1-1; 8 positions agree with TRBD1. With V trimmed by 2 bases and J by 1 base, 3 bases remained unmatched. CDR3 length equals 14 residues. Germline CDR1 reads GTSNPN; CDR2 reads SVGIG (reference sequence).

This clone was detected a few times. The genes are TRBV30 and TRBJ1-2, with unresolved D. Between the trimmed V and J ends, which lost 1 base and 8 bases, there was a span of 17 bases. The germline CDR1 and CDR2 sequences are GTSNPN and SVGIG (reference sequence). The CDR3 is 14 amino acids. This CDR3 is CAWSAYTGETGYTF. The CDR3 nucleotides are TGTGCCTGGAGTGCATATACCGGGGAGACGGGCTACACCTTC.

As DNA, the CDR3 is TGTGCCACCAGCAGAGATCCTACGCGGCAGTCGGTTTACTTC. As protein: CATSRDPTRQSVYF. The chain couples TRBV15 to TRBJ2-7; D call uncertain. V was trimmed by 0 bases and J by 13 bases, leaving 19 bases between them. This CDR3 comprises 14 residues. The germline V gene encodes CDR1 LNHNV and CDR2 YYDKDF (reference sequence).